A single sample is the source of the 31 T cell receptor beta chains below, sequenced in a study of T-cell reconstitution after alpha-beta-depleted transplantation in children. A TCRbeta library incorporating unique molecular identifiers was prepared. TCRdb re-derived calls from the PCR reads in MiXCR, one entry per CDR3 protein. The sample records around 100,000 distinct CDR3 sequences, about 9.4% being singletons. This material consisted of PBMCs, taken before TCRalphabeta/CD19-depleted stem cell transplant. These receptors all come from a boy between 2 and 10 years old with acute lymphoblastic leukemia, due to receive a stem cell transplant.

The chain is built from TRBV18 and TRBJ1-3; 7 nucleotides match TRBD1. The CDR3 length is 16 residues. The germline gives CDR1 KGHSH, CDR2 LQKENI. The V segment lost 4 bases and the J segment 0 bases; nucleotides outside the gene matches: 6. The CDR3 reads CASSRGQATSGNTIYF. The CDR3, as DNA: TGTGCCAGCTCACGCGGACAGGCGACCTCTGGAAACACCATATATTTT.

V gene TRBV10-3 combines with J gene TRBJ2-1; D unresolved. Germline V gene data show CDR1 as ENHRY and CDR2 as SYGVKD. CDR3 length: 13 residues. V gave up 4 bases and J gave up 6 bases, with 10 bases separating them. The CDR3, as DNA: TGTGCCATCAGTGGGTCACGACTCAATGAGCAGTTCTTC. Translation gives CAISGSRLNEQFF.

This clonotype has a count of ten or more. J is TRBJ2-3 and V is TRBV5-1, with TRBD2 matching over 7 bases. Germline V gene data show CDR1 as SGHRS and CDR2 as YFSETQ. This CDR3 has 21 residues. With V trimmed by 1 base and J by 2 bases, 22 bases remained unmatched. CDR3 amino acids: CASSLLRGEANPEEVTDTQYF. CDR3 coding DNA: TGCGCCAGCAGCTTGCTTCGGGGGGAGGCAAATCCAGAGGAGGTCACAGATACGCAGTATTTT.

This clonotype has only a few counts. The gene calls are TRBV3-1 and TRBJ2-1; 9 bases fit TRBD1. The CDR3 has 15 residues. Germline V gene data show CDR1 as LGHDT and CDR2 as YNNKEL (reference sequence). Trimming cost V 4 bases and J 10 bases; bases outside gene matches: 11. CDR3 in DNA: TGTGCCAGCAGCCCCCTCCGGACAGGGGATAGGGAGCAGTTCTTC. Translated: CASSPLRTGDREQFF.

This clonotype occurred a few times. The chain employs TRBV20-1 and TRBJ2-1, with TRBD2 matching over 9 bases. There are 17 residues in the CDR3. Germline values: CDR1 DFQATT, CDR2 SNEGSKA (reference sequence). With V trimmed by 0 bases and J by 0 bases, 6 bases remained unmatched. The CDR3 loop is CSARDRGAGGSYNEQFF. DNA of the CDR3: TGCAGTGCTAGAGATAGGGGAGCGGGAGGCTCCTACAATGAGCAGTTCTTC.

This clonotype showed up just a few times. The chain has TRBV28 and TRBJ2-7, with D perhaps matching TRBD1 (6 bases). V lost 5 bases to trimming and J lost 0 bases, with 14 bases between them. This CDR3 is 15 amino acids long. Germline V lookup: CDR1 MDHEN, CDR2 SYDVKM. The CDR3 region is CASSAGRGGSYEQYF. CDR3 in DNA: TGTGCCAGCAGTGCCGGTAGAGGGGGCTCCTACGAGCAGTACTTC. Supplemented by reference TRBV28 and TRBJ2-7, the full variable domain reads DVKVTQSSRYLVKRTGEKVFLECVQDMDHENMFWYRQDPGLGLRLIYFSYDVKMKEKGDIPEGYSVSREKKERFSLILESASTNQTSMYLCASSAGRGGSYEQYFGPGTRLTVT.

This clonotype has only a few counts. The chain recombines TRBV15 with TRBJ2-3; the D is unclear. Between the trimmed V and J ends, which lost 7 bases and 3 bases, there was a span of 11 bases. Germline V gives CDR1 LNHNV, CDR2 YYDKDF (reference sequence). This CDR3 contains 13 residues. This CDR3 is CATKIANTDTQYF. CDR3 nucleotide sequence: TGTGCCACCAAAATAGCTAATACAGATACGCAGTATTTT.

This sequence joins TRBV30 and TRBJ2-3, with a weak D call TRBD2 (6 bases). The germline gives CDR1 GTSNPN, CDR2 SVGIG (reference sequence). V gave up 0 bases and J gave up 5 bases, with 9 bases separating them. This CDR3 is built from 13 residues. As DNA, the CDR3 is TGTGCCTGGAGTGTACGGGGAGGAGATACGCAGTATTTT. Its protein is CAWSVRGGDTQYF.

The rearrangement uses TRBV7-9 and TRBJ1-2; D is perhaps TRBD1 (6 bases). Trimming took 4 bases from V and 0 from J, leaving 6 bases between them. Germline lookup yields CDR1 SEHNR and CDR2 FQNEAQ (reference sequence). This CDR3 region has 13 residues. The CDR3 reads CASSWDTNYGYTF. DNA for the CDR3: TGTGCCAGCAGCTGGGACACTAACTATGGCTACACCTTC.

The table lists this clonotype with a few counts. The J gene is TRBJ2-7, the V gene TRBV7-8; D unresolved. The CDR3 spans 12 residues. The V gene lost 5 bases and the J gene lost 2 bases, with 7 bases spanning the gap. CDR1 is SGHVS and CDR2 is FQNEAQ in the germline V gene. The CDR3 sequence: CASSPLAYEQYF. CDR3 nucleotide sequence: TGTGCCAGCAGCCCCCTAGCCTACGAGCAGTACTTC.

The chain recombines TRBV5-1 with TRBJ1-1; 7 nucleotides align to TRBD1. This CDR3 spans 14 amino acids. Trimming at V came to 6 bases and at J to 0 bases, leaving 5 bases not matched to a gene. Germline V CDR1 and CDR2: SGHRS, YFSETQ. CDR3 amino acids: CASNRDSLNTEAFF. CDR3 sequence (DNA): TGCGCCAGCAACCGGGACAGTTTGAACACTGAAGCTTTCTTT.

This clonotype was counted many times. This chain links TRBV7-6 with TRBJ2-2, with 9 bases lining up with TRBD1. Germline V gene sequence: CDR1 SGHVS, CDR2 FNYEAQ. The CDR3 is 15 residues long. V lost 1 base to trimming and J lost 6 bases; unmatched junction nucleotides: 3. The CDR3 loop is CASSLGTGDAGELFF. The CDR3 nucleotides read TGTGCCAGCAGCTTAGGGACAGGGGATGCCGGGGAGCTGTTTTTT.

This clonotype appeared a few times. CDR3: CSAMKHVNSNQPQHF. The CDR3 nucleotides read TGCAGTGCTATGAAACACGTCAATAGCAATCAGCCCCAGCATTTT. This sequence joins TRBV20-1 and TRBJ1-5, with D unresolved. The germline V and J ends were trimmed by 4 bases and 0 bases, with 13 bases remaining between them. The CDR3 runs to 15 residues. Germline-derived CDR1 and CDR2 are DFQATT and SNEGSKA (reference sequence).

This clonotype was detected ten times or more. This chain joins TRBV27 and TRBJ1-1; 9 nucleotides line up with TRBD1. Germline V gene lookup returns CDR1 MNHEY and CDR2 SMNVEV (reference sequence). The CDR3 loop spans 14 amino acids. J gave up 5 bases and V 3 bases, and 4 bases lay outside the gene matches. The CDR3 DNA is TGTGCCAGCAGTTTTACCGGGACAGGGACTGAAGCTTTCTTT. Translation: CASSFTGTGTEAFF.

The DNA for the CDR3 is TGCGCCAGCAGCCAAGTCGTGACTAGCCGGAGCTACAATGAGCAGTTCTTC. Protein: CASSQVVTSRSYNEQFF. The chain has TRBV4-1 and TRBJ2-1; 7 positions match TRBD2. Trimming took 1 base from V and 3 from J; bases not matched to a gene: 9. The germline gives CDR1 MGHRA, CDR2 YSYEKL. The length of the CDR3 is 17 residues.

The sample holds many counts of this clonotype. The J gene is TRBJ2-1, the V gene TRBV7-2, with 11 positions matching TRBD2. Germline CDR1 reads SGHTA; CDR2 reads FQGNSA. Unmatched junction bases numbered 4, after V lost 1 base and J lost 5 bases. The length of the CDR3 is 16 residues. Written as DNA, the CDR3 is TGTGCCAGCAGCTTAGGGCTAGCGGGAGGAGACAATGAGCAGTTCTTC. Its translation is CASSLGLAGGDNEQFF.

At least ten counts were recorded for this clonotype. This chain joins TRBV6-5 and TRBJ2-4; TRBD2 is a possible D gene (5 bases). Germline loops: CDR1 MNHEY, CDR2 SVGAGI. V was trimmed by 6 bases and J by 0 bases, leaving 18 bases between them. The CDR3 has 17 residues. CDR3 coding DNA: TGTGCCAGCAGCCGTGTTAGGACTGCCGTAGCCAAAAACATTCAGTACTTC. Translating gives CASSRVRTAVAKNIQYF.

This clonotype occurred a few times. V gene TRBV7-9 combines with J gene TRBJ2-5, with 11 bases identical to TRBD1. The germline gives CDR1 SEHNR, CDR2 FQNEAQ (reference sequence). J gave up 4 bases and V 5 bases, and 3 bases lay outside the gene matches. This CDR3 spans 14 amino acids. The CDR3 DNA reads TGTGCCAGCAGCCCGGGGACAGGGGGAGAGACCCAGTACTTC. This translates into CASSPGTGGETQYF.

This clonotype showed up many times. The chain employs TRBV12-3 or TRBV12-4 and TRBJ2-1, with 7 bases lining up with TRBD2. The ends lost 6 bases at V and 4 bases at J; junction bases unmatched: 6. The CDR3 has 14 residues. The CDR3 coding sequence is TGTGCCAGCAGGATCTCTAGCGGTTACAATGAGCAGTTCTTC. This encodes CASRISSGYNEQFF.

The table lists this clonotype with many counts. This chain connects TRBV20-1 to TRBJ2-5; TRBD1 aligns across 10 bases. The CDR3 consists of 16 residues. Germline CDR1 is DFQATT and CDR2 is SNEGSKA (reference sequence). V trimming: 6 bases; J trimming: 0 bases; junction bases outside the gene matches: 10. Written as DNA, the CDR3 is TGCAGTGCCCCCCGTCGGGACAGGGGAAACCAAGAGACCCAGTACTTC. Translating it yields CSAPRRDRGNQETQYF.

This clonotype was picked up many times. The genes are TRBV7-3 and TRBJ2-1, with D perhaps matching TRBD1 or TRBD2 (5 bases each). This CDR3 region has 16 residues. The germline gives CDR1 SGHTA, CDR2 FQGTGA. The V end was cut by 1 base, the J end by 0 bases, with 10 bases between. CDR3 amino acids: CASSLIGGSSYNEQFF. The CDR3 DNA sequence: TGTGCCAGCAGCTTAATTGGGGGTAGCTCCTACAATGAGCAGTTCTTC.

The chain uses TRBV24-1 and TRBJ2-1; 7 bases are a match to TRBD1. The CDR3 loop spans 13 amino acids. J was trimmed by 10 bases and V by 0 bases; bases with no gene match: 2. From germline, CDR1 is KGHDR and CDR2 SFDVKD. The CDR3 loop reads CATSDLRGGEQFF. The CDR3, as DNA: TGTGCCACCAGTGATTTGAGAGGGGGCGAGCAGTTCTTC.

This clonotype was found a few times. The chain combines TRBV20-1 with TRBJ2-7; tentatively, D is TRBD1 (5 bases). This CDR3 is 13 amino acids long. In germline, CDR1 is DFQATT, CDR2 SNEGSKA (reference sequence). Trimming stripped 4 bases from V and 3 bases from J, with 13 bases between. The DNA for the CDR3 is TGCAGTGCTATGGAGCTAGGACACTACGAGCAGTACTTC. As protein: CSAMELGHYEQYF.

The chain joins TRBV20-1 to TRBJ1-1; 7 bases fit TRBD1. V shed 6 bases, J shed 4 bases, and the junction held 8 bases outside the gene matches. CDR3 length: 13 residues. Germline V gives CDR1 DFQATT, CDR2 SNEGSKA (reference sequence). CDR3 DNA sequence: TGCAGTGCCACGACAGGGTTTAGCACTGAAGCTTTCTTT. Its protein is CSATTGFSTEAFF.

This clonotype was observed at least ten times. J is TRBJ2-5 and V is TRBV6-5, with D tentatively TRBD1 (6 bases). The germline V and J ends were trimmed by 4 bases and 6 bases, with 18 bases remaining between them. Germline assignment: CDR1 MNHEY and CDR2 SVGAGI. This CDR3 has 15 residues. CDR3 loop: CASSSTSQQGQTQYF. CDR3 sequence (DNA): TGTGCCAGCAGTTCAACGTCCCAGCAGGGGCAGACCCAGTACTTC.

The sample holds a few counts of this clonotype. CDR3 sequence (DNA): TGTGCCAGCAGTGTGGGGGATCATCAGCCCCAGCATTTT. The encoded protein is CASSVGDHQPQHF. The gene calls are TRBV25-1 and TRBJ1-5; a weak D match, TRBD1 (5 bases). Trimming removed 4 bases at V and 5 bases at J, with 9 bases between. Germline CDR1 MGHDK, CDR2 SYGVNS. This CDR3 is 13 amino acids long.

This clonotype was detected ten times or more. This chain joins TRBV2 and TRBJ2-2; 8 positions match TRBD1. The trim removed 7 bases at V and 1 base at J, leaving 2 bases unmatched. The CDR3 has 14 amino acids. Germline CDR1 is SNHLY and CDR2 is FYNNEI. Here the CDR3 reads CASKDRVNTGELFF. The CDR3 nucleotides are TGTGCCAGCAAGGACAGGGTGAACACCGGGGAGCTGTTTTTT.

Here the CDR3 DNA reads TGCAGTGCTGCGGCGGGACTAGCGGGATACAATGAGCAGTTCTTC. Translated, it gives CSAAAGLAGYNEQFF. V is TRBV20-1 and J is TRBJ2-1; 13 nucleotides align to TRBD2. The germline CDR1 and CDR2 sequences are DFQATT and SNEGSKA (reference sequence). With V trimmed by 5 bases and J by 4 bases, 5 bases remained unmatched. This CDR3 has 15 amino acids.

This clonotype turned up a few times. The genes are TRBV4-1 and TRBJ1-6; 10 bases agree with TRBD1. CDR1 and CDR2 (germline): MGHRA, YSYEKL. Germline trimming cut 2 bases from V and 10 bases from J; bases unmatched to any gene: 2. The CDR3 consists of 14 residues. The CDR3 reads CASSQRDRGSPLHF. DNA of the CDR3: TGCGCCAGCAGCCAACGGGACAGGGGCTCACCCCTCCACTTT.

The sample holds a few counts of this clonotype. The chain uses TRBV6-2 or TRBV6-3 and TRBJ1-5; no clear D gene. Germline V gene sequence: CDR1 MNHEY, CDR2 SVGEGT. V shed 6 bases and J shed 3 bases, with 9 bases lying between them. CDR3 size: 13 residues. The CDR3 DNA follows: TGTGCCAGCAGAGACAAAGCCAATCAGCCCCAGCATTTT. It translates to CASRDKANQPQHF.

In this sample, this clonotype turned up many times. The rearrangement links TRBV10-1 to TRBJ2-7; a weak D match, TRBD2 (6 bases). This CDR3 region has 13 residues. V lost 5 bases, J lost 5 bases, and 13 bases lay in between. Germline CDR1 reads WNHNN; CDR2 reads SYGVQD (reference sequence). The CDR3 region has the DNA TGCGCCAGCAGTACGACAGCGGGCGACGAGCAGTACTTC. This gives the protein CASSTTAGDEQYF.